The clone carrying this T cell receptor (beta chain) was observed many times. The target antigen is unknown. Individual cDNA molecules were tagged with unique molecular identifiers, the study reported. One entry per CDR3 protein, called by TCRdb with MiXCR from the 5' RACE reads. The sample shows 30,000 or so distinct CDR3 sequences, 6% to 7% of them seen only once. Germline CDR1 MNHEY, CDR2 SMNVEV (reference sequence). V shed 4 bases and J shed 0 bases, with 4 bases lying between them. The CDR3 loop spans 14 amino acids. This specimen comes from a study of early T cells in non-severe SARS-CoV-2 infection. Findings of the study overall: VDJdb matches were skewed toward anti-spike CD8 T cell responses.

The sequencing sample was made of whole blood. The receptor comes from an adult who was a healthcare worker with PCR-confirmed SARS-CoV-2 infection or an uninfected control (not recorded which). V is TRBV27 and J is TRBJ2-6; D gene uncertain. The chain's CDR3 is CASSSSSGANVLTF. Written as DNA, the CDR3 is TGTGCCAGCAGTTCAAGCTCTGGGGCCAACGTCCTGACTTTC.